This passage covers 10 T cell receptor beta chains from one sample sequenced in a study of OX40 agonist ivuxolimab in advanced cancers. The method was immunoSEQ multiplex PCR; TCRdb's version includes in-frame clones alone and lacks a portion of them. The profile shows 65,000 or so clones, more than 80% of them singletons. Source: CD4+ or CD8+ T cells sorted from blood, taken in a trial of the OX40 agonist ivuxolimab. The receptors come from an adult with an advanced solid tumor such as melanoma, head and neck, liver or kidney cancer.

CDR3 sequence: CASSLEAGGRRAQETQYF. The CDR3 bases are TGCGCCAGCAGCTTGGAGGCGGGGGGCCGGAGGGCCCAAGAGACCCAGTACTTC. The rearrangement joins TRBV5-1 to TRBJ2-5; 8 bases agree with TRBD2. CDR3 length: 18 amino acids. Germline V gives CDR1 SGHRS, CDR2 YFSETQ. Trimming cost V 0 bases and J 1 base; bases outside gene matches: 11.

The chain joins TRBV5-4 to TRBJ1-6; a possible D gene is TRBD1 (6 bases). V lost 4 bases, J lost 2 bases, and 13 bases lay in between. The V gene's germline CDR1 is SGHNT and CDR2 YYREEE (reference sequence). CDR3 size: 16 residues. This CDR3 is CASSHGQTTYNSPLHF. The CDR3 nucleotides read TGTGCCAGCAGCCACGGACAGACCACCTATAATTCACCCCTCCACTTT.

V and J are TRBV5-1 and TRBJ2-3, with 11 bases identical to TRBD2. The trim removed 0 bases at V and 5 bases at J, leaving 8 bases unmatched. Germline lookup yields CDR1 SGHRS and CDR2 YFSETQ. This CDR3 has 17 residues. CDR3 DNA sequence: TGCGCCAGCAGCTTGGTCGGTAGCGGGGGGGCCGAAGATACGCAGTATTTT. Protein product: CASSLVGSGGAEDTQYF.

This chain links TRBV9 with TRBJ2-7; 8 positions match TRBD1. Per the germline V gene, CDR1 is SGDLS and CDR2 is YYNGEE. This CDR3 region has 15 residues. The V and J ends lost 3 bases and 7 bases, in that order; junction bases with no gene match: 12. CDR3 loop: CASSGNHRGSGEQYF. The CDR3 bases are TGTGCCAGCAGCGGCAATCACAGGGGGTCGGGTGAGCAGTACTTC.

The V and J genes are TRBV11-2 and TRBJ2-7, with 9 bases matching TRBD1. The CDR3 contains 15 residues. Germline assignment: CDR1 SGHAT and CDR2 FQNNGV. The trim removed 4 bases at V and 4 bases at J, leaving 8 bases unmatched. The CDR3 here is CASSSYRGRRYEQYF. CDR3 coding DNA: TGTGCCAGCAGCTCTTACAGGGGGCGCAGGTACGAGCAGTACTTC. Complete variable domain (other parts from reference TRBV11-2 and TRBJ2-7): EAGVAQSPRYKIIEKRQSVAFWCNPISGHATLYWYQQILGQGPKLLIQFQNNGVVDDSQLPKDRFSAERLKGVDSTLKIQPAKLEDSAVYLCASSSYRGRRYEQYFGPGTRLTVT.

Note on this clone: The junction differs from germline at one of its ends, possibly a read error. In DNA form, the CDR3 reads TGTGCCGGCAGCTTAGCCCCAGGGGGTGGAAACACCATATATTTT. Its translation: CAGSLAPGGGNTIYF. V is TRBV7-2 and J is TRBJ1-3, with 7 positions matching TRBD1. CDR1 and CDR2 from the germline V gene are SGHTA and FQGNSA. This CDR3 has 15 amino acids.

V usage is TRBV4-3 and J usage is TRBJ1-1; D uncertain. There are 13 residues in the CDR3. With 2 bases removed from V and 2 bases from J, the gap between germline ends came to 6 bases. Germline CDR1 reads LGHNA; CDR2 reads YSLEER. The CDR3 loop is CASSQSTNTEAFF. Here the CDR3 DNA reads TGCGCCAGCAGCCAATCGACAAACACTGAAGCTTTCTTT.

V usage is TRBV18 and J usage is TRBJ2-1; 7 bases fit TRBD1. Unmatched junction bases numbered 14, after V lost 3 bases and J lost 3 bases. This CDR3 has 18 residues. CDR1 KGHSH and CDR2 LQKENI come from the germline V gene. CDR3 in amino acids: CASSPPNYRGRDYNEQFF. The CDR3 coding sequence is TGTGCCAGCTCACCTCCAAACTACAGGGGTAGGGACTACAATGAGCAGTTCTTC.

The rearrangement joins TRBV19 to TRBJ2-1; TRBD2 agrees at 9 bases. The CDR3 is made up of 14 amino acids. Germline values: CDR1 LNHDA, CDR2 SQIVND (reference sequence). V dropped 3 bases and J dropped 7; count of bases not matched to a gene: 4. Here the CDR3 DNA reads TGTGCCAGTAGTATGGGACTAGCATTAAATGAGCAGTTCTTC. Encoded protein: CASSMGLALNEQFF.

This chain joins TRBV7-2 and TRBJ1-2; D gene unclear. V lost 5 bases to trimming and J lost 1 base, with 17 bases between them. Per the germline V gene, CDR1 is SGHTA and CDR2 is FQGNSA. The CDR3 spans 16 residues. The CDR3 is CASSLTVGRYNYGYTF. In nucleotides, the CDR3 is TGTGCCAGCAGCCTTACGGTTGGTCGTTATAACTATGGCTACACCTTC. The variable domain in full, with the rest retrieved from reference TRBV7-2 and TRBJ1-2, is GAGVSQSPSNKVTEKGKDVELRCDPISGHTALYWYRQSLGQGLEFLIYFQGNSAPDKSGLPSDRFSAERTGGSVSTLTIQRTQQEDSAVYLCASSLTVGRYNYGYTFGSGTRLTVV.